Listed below are T cell receptor beta chains from one sample, sequenced in a study of OX40 agonist ivuxolimab in advanced cancers. Clones were read by immunoSEQ multiplex PCR, and TCRdb kept only the in-frame ones, dropping some. The repertoire holds 48,000 or so clones, with 83% as singletons. The sequencing here drew on CD4+ or CD8+ T cells sorted from blood, taken in a trial of the OX40 agonist ivuxolimab. These receptors were taken from an adult with an advanced solid tumor such as melanoma, head and neck, liver or kidney cancer. Both conserved end residues are part of each CDR3.

J gene: TRBJ1-1
V gene: TRBV7-3
CDR3 protein: CASSPGTASAEAFF

J gene: TRBJ2-7
V gene: TRBV7-2
CDR3 protein: CASSFLSTSGTYEQYF

J gene: TRBJ1-6
V gene: TRBV10-3
CDR3 protein: CAIRAFRTSPLHF

J gene: TRBJ2-7
V gene: TRBV6-5
CDR3 protein: CASSYGGVGLEQYF

J gene: TRBJ2-2
V gene: TRBV30
CDR3 protein: CAWSVQGTGELFF

J gene: TRBJ1-2
V gene: TRBV6-5
CDR3 protein: CASSSRGQPNYGYTF

J gene: TRBJ2-7
V gene: TRBV6-5
CDR3 protein: CASSYSQRSREQYF

J gene: TRBJ1-5
V gene: TRBV6-6
CDR3 protein: CASSYGRVSGNQPQHF

J gene: TRBJ2-7
V gene: TRBV19
CDR3 protein: CASRDNSYEQYF

J gene: TRBJ1-6
V gene: TRBV7-2
CDR3 protein: CASSLDGFWRDSYNSPLHF

J gene: TRBJ1-1
V gene: TRBV7-3
CDR3 protein: CASSDQGEAFF

J gene: TRBJ2-1
V gene: TRBV9
CDR3 protein: CASSTRLAGSNEQFF

J gene: TRBJ1-6
V gene: TRBV10-3
CDR3 protein: CAISTYGSSPLHF

J gene: TRBJ1-5
V gene: TRBV19
CDR3 protein: CASSITGGRQPQHF

J gene: TRBJ2-3
V gene: TRBV7-3
CDR3 protein: CASSPYPGLAGDTTDTQYF

J gene: TRBJ2-7
V gene: TRBV11-2
CDR3 protein: CASSLGNRGPYEQYF

J gene: TRBJ2-1
V gene: TRBV13
CDR3 protein: CASSFRERLLLDPYNEQFF

J gene: TRBJ1-5
V gene: TRBV6-6
CDR3 protein: CASSYEKWSNQPQHF

J gene: TRBJ2-7
V gene: TRBV6-5
CDR3 protein: CASSYSTVYEQYF

J gene: TRBJ2-3
V gene: TRBV18
CDR3 protein: CASSPGASTDTQYF

J gene: TRBJ2-3
V gene: TRBV19
CDR3 protein: CASNIRGSADTQYF

J gene: TRBJ2-7
V gene: TRBV2
CDR3 protein: CASSEEGVNEQYF

J gene: TRBJ2-1
V gene: TRBV7-2
CDR3 protein: CASSLRRGGAKNEQFF

J gene: TRBJ2-5
V gene: TRBV4-1
CDR3 protein: CASSQSGGGQETQYF

J gene: TRBJ1-1
V gene: TRBV19
CDR3 protein: CASSIPHLLTGNTEAFF

J gene: TRBJ1-5
V gene: TRBV5-1
CDR3 protein: CASSLGQPNQPQHF

J gene: TRBJ1-2
V gene: TRBV5-1
CDR3 protein: CASSLSEGDGYTF

J gene: TRBJ1-5
V gene: TRBV19
CDR3 protein: CASNRRDKGLSNQPQHF

J gene: TRBJ1-1
V gene: TRBV2
CDR3 protein: CASHPDLNTEAFF

J gene: TRBJ1-1
V gene: TRBV5-8
CDR3 protein: CASSAGRNTEAFF

J gene: TRBJ2-3
V gene: TRBV29-1
CDR3 protein: CSVDTGSDTQYF

J gene: TRBJ1-1
V gene: TRBV21-1
CDR3 protein: CASSKSRDSKLEAFF

J gene: TRBJ2-2
V gene: TRBV9
CDR3 protein: CASSVETVTGELFF

J gene: TRBJ2-5
V gene: TRBV7-2
CDR3 protein: CASSFTGGGETQYF

J gene: TRBJ2-1
V gene: TRBV28
CDR3 protein: CASSSGTSGANEQFF

J gene: TRBJ1-3
V gene: TRBV18
CDR3 protein: CASSPLDRGPGNTIYF

J gene: TRBJ1-1
V gene: TRBV10-3
CDR3 protein: CAISGRGAGGTEAFF

J gene: TRBJ2-5
V gene: TRBV11-3
CDR3 protein: CASSLDGSGVETQYF

J gene: TRBJ2-1
V gene: TRBV4-3
CDR3 protein: CASSQDPPSGGWSEQFF

J gene: TRBJ1-2
V gene: TRBV6-5
CDR3 protein: CASSYSMGGPYGYTF

J gene: TRBJ2-3
V gene: TRBV5-1
CDR3 protein: CASSSARDSQTITDTQYF

J gene: TRBJ1-2
V gene: TRBV21-1
CDR3 protein: CASTTALLAAGGYTF

J gene: TRBJ2-1
V gene: TRBV7-8
CDR3 protein: CASSPSGGLSYNEQFF

J gene: TRBJ2-7
V gene: TRBV7-2
CDR3 protein: CASSRQGQGYEQYF

J gene: TRBJ1-1
V gene: TRBV7-2
CDR3 protein: CASSFSTVGVSAFF

J gene: TRBJ1-1
V gene: TRBV5-1
CDR3 protein: CASSLDLGAEAFF

J gene: TRBJ2-7
V gene: TRBV15
CDR3 protein: CATSRDLDRAYEQYF

J gene: TRBJ1-4
V gene: TRBV29-1
CDR3 protein: CSVETGGSEKLFF

J gene: TRBJ2-1
V gene: TRBV6-6
CDR3 protein: CTSSYTGNEQFF

J gene: TRBJ1-3
V gene: TRBV6-1
CDR3 protein: CASSKQSYSGNTIYF

J gene: TRBJ1-1
V gene: TRBV18
CDR3 protein: CASSPPTRVVSTEAFF

J gene: TRBJ1-2
V gene: TRBV5-1
CDR3 protein: CASRPQQGDYGYTF

J gene: TRBJ2-5
V gene: TRBV28
CDR3 protein: CASSSRGAGEETQYF